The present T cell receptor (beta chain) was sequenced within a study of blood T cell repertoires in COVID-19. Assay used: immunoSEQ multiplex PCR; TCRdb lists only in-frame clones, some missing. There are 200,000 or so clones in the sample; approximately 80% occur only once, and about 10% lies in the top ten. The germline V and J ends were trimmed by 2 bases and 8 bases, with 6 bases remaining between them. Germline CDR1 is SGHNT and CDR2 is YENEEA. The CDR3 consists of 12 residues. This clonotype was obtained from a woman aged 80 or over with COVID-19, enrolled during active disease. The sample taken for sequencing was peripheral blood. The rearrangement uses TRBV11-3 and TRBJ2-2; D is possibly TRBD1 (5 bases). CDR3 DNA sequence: TGTGCCAGCAGCTTAAGGACAGGGGAGCTGTTTTTT. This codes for CASSLRTGELFF. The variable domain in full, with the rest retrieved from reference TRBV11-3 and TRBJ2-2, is EAGVVQSPRYKIIEKKQPVAFWCNPISGHNTLYWYLQNLGQGPELLIRYENEEAVDDSQLPKDRFSAERLKGVDSTLKIQPAELGDSAVYLCASSLRTGELFFGEGSRLTVL.